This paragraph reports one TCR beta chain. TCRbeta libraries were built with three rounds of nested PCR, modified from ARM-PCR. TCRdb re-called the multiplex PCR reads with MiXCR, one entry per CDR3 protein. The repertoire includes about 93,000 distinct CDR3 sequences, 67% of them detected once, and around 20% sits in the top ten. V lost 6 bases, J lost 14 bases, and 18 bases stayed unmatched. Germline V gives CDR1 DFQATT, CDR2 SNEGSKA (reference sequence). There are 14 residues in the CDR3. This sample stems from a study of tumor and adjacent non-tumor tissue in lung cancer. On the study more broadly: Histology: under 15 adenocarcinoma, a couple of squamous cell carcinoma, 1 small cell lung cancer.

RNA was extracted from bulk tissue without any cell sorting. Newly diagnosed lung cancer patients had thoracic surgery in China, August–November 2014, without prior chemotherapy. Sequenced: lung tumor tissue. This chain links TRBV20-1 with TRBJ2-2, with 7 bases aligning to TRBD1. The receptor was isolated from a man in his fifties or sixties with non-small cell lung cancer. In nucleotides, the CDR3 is TGCAGTGCCCTGGGACAGAAGAACACCGAGGAACTGTTTTTT. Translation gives CSALGQKNTEELFF.